This TCR beta chain came from a study of OX40 agonist ivuxolimab in advanced cancers. A note on the overall study: Ivuxolimab was an agonistic, fully human IgG2 monoclonal antibody directed against OX40 (CD134), a costimulatory receptor. Partial responses occurred in three dose-escalation patients, of whom one had hepatocellular carcinoma and two had cutaneous melanoma. The point of sequencing TCRbeta in the periphery was to test whether ivuxolimab changed TCR sequence diversity and drove clonal T-cell expansion. Patients were allowed to have had prior anti-PD-1, anti-PD-L1 or anti-CTLA-4 therapy, and around 41% of the dose-escalation patients had previously received checkpoint inhibitors. Intravenous ivuxolimab was administered to patients every 2 weeks at six dose levels: 0.01, 0.1, 0.3, 1.5, 3 and 10 mg/kg. Of the roughly 50 dose-escalation patients, hepatocellular carcinoma was present in about 19, melanoma in around 15, renal cell carcinoma in 9 and head and neck cancer in 9. The monotherapy dose-escalation portion (N = 52 patients) of the phase I ivuxolimab trial is reported in the paper. A male proportion of roughly 80% and a mean age of around 60 years, ranging from roughly 20 to 80, were recorded for the dose-escalation cohort.

Clipping removes 6 bases from V and 0 bases from J, with 14 as the unmatched junction base count. For CDR1 and CDR2, the germline V gene lists SNHLY and FYNNEI. The CDR3 measures 17 amino acids from cysteine to phenylalanine. The CDR3 DNA has 51 bases and is translated from base 1. Points on this clone: Its antigen has not been determined. The input lacks base qualities; no much larger clone sits a single base away.

The trial excluded patients who had a history of autoimmune disease or were on systemic immunosuppression. Peripheral blood for TCR sequencing was drawn from every dose cohort at baseline, at cycle 4 day 1 and at cycle 7 day 1. The samples were taken from a phase I, first-in-human, multicenter, open-label dose-escalation trial of ivuxolimab. The trial enrolled adults with locally advanced or metastatic head and neck squamous cell, hepatocellular, melanoma or renal cell carcinoma. CD4+ and CD8+ T cells were sorted separately from peripheral blood before TCR sequencing. For sequencing of the TCRbeta CDR3 region, genomic DNA was extracted from the sorted cells. The immunoSEQ Assay was used for sequencing of TCRbeta CDR3 regions. Imported from immuneACCESS, the table was reduced by TCRdb to in-frame sequences with V and J called. These copies leave out some clones; in studies compared against another copy, an unresolved V gene accounts for under half, and the cause of the remainder is not known. Here the sample has about 82,000 clones; around four fifths occur a single time. The top ten clonotypes cover around 0.84% of the sample.

On the study overall, not on this receptor specifically: In partial responders in the 0.1-3.0 mg/kg groups, normalized peripheral clonal expansion was found to be among the lowest, especially among CD8+ T cells. Low levels of normalized T-cell clonal expansion were also seen in some patients who did not respond. Antigen specificity was not determined for the clonally expanded peripheral T cells. After ivuxolimab, CD8+ T cells had more expanded clones than CD4+ T cells on average. At doses of 0.1 to 3.0 mg/kg, clonal expansion of both CD4+ and CD8+ T cells in blood was seen between baseline and week 6.

The chain links TRBV2 with TRBJ2-7; 7 of the junction bases match TRBD1. The clonotype originates from an adult with an advanced solid tumor such as melanoma, head and neck, liver or kidney cancer. The specimen comprised CD4+ or CD8+ T cells sorted from blood, sampled in a trial of the OX40 agonist ivuxolimab. The encoded CDR3 is CASRAASGGRLSYEQYF. The base sequence is TGTGCCAGCAGAGCCGCCTCAGGGGGTCGCCTCTCCTACGAGCAGTACTTC.